This entry lists 22 T cell receptor beta chains sequenced from one sample in a study of cytomegalovirus exposure and HLA in healthy donors. The PCR used 60 Vbeta and 13 Jbeta primers. Sequencing was performed with immunoSEQ multiplex PCR; in TCRdb, only in-frame clones are kept and a portion is missing. The repertoire has some 150,000 clones, approximately 88% of them found once; the top ten carry roughly 1.5%. Sequences were obtained from PBMCs. The receptors originated from a woman under 30 in good health and CMV-seronegative.

The J gene is TRBJ2-2, the V gene TRBV30; D might be TRBD1 (7 bases). Trimming shortened V by 0 bases and J by 7 bases, and 12 bases separated the two germline ends. The CDR3 is 14 residues long. CDR1 is GTSNPN, CDR2 SVGIG, per germline (reference sequence). In DNA, the CDR3 is TGTGCCTGGAGTGTACAGGGGCGGGGCGGGGAGCTGTTTTTT. Translating gives CAWSVQGRGGELFF.

This clone was seen only once. The chain couples TRBV2 to TRBJ2-7; 9 nucleotides agree with TRBD1. Germline-derived CDR1 and CDR2 are SNHLY and FYNNEI. V gave up 7 bases and J gave up 7 bases; unmatched junction bases: 17. The CDR3 contains 16 residues. The DNA for the CDR3 is TGTGCCAGCAATGATTACGAAAGGACAGGGGATGAAGAGCAGTACTTC. This codes for CASNDYERTGDEEQYF.

In regard to this clone: Compared with germline, one end of the junction differs, possibly owing to a read error. The chain is built from TRBV6-1 and TRBJ1-3, with 9 bases fitting TRBD1. Per germline, CDR1 MNHNS and CDR2 SASEGT. The CDR3 length is 18 residues. The CDR3 loop reads CASSATGTGLSRGSTIYF. The DNA for the CDR3 is TGTGCCAGCAGTGCTACCGGGACAGGGCTTTCGCGGGGAAGCACCATATATTTT.

The chain uses TRBV28 and TRBJ1-5; 7 nucleotides match TRBD1. Trimming at V came to 6 bases and at J to 1 base, leaving 6 bases not matched to a gene. The CDR3 is 15 residues long. CDR1 and CDR2 from the germline V gene are MDHEN and SYDVKM. CDR3 in DNA: TGTGCCAGCAGCGTTCTGGGACAGAGCAATCAGCCCCAGCATTTT. Residues: CASSVLGQSNQPQHF.

The V call is TRBV10-3, the J call TRBJ1-3; 11 nucleotides match TRBD1. Trimming removed 8 bases from V and 1 base from J; junction bases left unmatched: 4. The CDR3 extends over 15 amino acids. Germline CDR1 is ENHRY and CDR2 is SYGVKD. CDR3 sequence reads: CAISGQGVSGNTIYF. The CDR3 region has the DNA TGTGCCATCTCGGGACAGGGGGTTTCTGGAAACACCATATATTTT.

The gene calls are TRBV5-1 and TRBJ2-5, with TRBD1 as a possible D gene (6 bases). The J call may be in error: the DNA end matches TRBJ2-7 better. The CDR3 is 14 residues long. Germline V gene data show CDR1 as SGHRS and CDR2 as YFSETQ. CDR3 DNA: TGCGCCAGCAGCTTTAGCCAGGGGCAGTACGAGCAGTACTTC. Its protein product is CASSFSQGQYEQYF.

The V call is TRBV12-5, the J call TRBJ1-2; TRBD1 is a possible D gene (6 bases). The CDR3 is 15 residues long. The germline gives CDR1 LGHNT, CDR2 FRNRAP. The V end was cut by 6 bases, the J end by 4 bases, with 18 bases between. CDR3 sequence: CASGGQQGGGYGYTF. In DNA form, the CDR3 reads TGTGCTAGTGGGGGGCAACAGGGTGGAGGCTATGGCTACACCTTC.

The chain employs TRBV4-2 and TRBJ1-6; D might be TRBD1 (5 bases). The CDR3 is 14 amino acids. With 0 bases removed from V and 7 bases from J, the gap between germline ends came to 7 bases. Germline lookup yields CDR1 LGHNA and CDR2 YNFKEQ. The CDR3 coding sequence is TGTGCCAGCAGCCAAGAACGGGGGAATTCACCCCTCCACTTT. It encodes CASSQERGNSPLHF.

The V and J genes are TRBV4-1 and TRBJ1-1, with D possibly being TRBD1 (5 bases). Germline V CDR1 and CDR2: MGHRA, YSYEKL. The length of the CDR3 is 16 residues. The V and J ends lost 0 bases and 3 bases respectively, with 14 bases between them. The CDR3 loop reads CASSQDPMTVHTEAFF. In DNA, the CDR3 is TGCGCCAGCAGCCAAGACCCTATGACAGTACACACTGAAGCTTTCTTT.

The chain recombines TRBV27 with TRBJ1-2; 10 bases agree with TRBD1. Germline assignment: CDR1 MNHEY and CDR2 SMNVEV (reference sequence). CDR3 length: 15 residues. V was pared by 8 bases and J by 7 bases, with 13 bases of the junction left unmatched. CDR3 coding DNA: TGTGCCAGCGGTGATGAAGGGACAGGGGATGGTGGCTACACCTTC. Protein: CASGDEGTGDGGYTF.

The V call is TRBV5-1, the J call TRBJ2-2; no definite D call. This CDR3 contains 14 residues. The germline CDR1 and CDR2 sequences are SGHRS and YFSETQ. Trimming took off 0 bases at V and 4 bases at J, with 7 bases between the two ends. The CDR3 protein is CASSLVVGTGELFF. For the CDR3, the DNA is TGCGCCAGCAGCTTGGTGGTCGGCACCGGGGAGCTGTTTTTT. Complete variable domain (other parts from reference TRBV5-1 and TRBJ2-2): KAGVTQTPRYLIKTRGQQVTLSCSPISGHRSVSWYQQTPGQGLQFLFEYFSETQRNKGNFPGRFSGRQFSNSRSEMNVSTLELGDSALYLCASSLVVGTGELFFGEGSRLTVL.

The chain carries TRBV15 and TRBJ2-5, with D possibly matching TRBD1 (6 bases). The J call is doubtful: the DNA matches TRBJ2-7 better. This CDR3 is built from 15 residues. The germline V gene has CDR1 LNHNV and CDR2 YYDKDF (reference sequence). The CDR3 reads CATSRGTDRHYEQYF. In DNA form, the CDR3 reads TGTGCCACCAGCAGGGGAACGGACAGACACTACGAGCAGTACTTC.

The genes are TRBV7-8 and TRBJ1-1; D might be TRBD1 (5 bases). Germline CDR1 and CDR2: SGHVS and FQNEAQ. This CDR3 is 19 amino acids long. Trimming took 4 bases from V and 2 from J, leaving 26 bases between them. The CDR3 is CASSSTTSSVGGLNTEAFF. In DNA form, the CDR3 reads TGTGCCAGCAGCTCAACCACATCGTCGGTGGGGGGACTAAACACTGAAGCTTTCTTT.

The chain links TRBV5-1 to TRBJ2-3; D not resolved. There are 16 residues in the CDR3. Trimming stripped 2 bases from V and 1 base from J, with 14 bases between. In germline, CDR1 is SGHRS, CDR2 YFSETQ. In DNA, the CDR3 is TGCGCCAGCAGCTTACACAGCTCTTTAGGCACAGATACGCAGTATTTT. Translated: CASSLHSSLGTDTQYF.

This clone was seen a single time. The chain joins TRBV5-1 to TRBJ1-4; the match to TRBD1 covers 7 bases. The CDR3 is made up of 15 amino acids. Germline V gene sequence: CDR1 SGHRS, CDR2 YFSETQ. The V gene end was trimmed by 4 bases and the J gene end by 3 bases; junction bases not matched to a gene: 6. This chain's CDR3 is CASSLRQGANEKLFF. Here the CDR3 DNA reads TGCGCCAGCAGCCTAAGACAGGGAGCTAATGAAAAACTGTTTTTT.

V and J are TRBV4-1 and TRBJ1-2, with D hard to call. Germline assignment: CDR1 MGHRA and CDR2 YSYEKL. Trimming left V 0 bases short and J 11 bases short, with 7 bases between. The CDR3 runs to 11 residues. The CDR3 protein is CASSQEAGYTF. The DNA for the CDR3 is TGCGCCAGCAGCCAAGAGGCAGGATACACCTTC.

This sequence joins TRBV28 and TRBJ1-2, with D possibly TRBD1 on 5 matching bases. The V end was cut by 10 bases, the J end by 6 bases, with 12 bases between. CDR3 length equals 11 residues. Germline lookup yields CDR1 MDHEN and CDR2 SYDVKM. The CDR3 reads CATGRENGYTF. The CDR3 bases are TGTGCCACCGGCAGGGAAAATGGCTACACCTTC.

The rearrangement uses TRBV5-1 and TRBJ1-4; no definite D call. Germline V CDR1 and CDR2: SGHRS, YFSETQ. V was shortened by 1 base and J by 4 bases, with 8 bases between the two germline ends. The CDR3 is made up of 14 amino acids. CDR3 residues: CASSLSRLNEKLFF. CDR3 nucleotides: TGCGCCAGCAGCTTGTCGCGCCTTAATGAAAAACTGTTTTTT.

The chain has TRBV9 and TRBJ1-1; 8 nucleotides agree with TRBD1. The CDR3 contains 13 residues. V trimming: 4 bases; J trimming: 5 bases; junction bases outside the gene matches: 4. Germline values: CDR1 SGDLS, CDR2 YYNGEE. The CDR3 reads CASSPTGGTEAFF. The CDR3 DNA follows: TGTGCCAGCAGCCCCACAGGGGGGACTGAAGCTTTCTTT.

V and J are TRBV28 and TRBJ1-1, with a tentative D call TRBD1 (6 bases). Trimming took off 5 bases at V and 4 bases at J, with 14 bases between the two ends. CDR3 length: 14 residues. CDR1 and CDR2 (germline): MDHEN, SYDVKM. As DNA, the CDR3 is TGTGCCAGCAGTCCCCAACAGGGAAGCACTGAAGCTTTCTTT. Its translation: CASSPQQGSTEAFF.

In this sample, this clone turned up once. V is TRBV4-2 and J is TRBJ1-5; D unresolved. V lost 2 bases to trimming and J lost 0 bases, with 8 bases between them. The length of the CDR3 is 15 residues. Germline V CDR1 and CDR2: LGHNA, YNFKEQ. CDR3: CASSQNGDSNQPQHF. DNA of the CDR3: TGTGCCAGCAGCCAAAATGGAGATAGCAATCAGCCCCAGCATTTT.

The chain carries TRBV27 and TRBJ1-2; 10 positions agree with TRBD1. Germline V CDR1 and CDR2: MNHEY, SMNVEV (reference sequence). V dropped 5 bases and J dropped 4; count of bases not matched to a gene: 13. The CDR3 extends over 17 amino acids. The CDR3 spells CASSPGQGVHDGYGYTF. CDR3 DNA sequence: TGTGCCAGCAGTCCAGGACAGGGGGTCCACGACGGCTATGGCTACACCTTC.